The next 30 T cell receptor beta chains were all read from a single sample in a study of blood T cells in healthy people across ages. Through a sample-barcoded 5' primer and a J-beta primer mix, a second PCR was run for roughly 6 to 11 cycles. Each CDR3 protein gets one entry after TCRdb re-called the 5' RACE reads with MiXCR. In the table there are some 1.5 million distinct CDR3 sequences, approximately 30% of which are singletons. The sample consisted of blood. Receptors originate from a woman in her twenties or thirties in good health.

A word on this clonotype: Just one base apart from a much larger clone, this may be a read error. The rearrangement uses TRBV3-1 and TRBJ2-5, with 7 bases fitting TRBD1. The CDR3 covers 14 residues. J gave up 2 bases and V 4 bases, and 4 bases lay outside the gene matches. The germline V gene encodes CDR1 LGHDT and CDR2 YNNKEL (reference sequence). This CDR3 reads CASSRMTGQETQYF. The CDR3 DNA is TGTGCCAGCAGCCGGATGACAGGGCAAGAGACCCAGTACTTC.

The J gene is TRBJ2-1, the V gene TRBV5-1, with D possibly being TRBD1 (6 bases). The CDR3 length is 18 residues. V lost 4 bases and J lost 8, with 28 bases in between. Looked up from germline, CDR1 is SGHRS and CDR2 is YFSETQ. DNA for the CDR3: TGCGCCAGCAGCCCGGATCCGAACCTCAGGGGACACAAGGATGAGCAGTTCTTC. It yields the protein CASSPDPNLRGHKDEQFF.

This clonotype was seen ten or more times. The V gene is TRBV7-3, the J gene TRBJ2-3, with 9 bases identical to TRBD1. The CDR3 consists of 14 residues. Germline V lookup: CDR1 SGHTA, CDR2 FQGTGA. V shed 5 bases, J shed 5 bases, and the junction held 5 bases outside the gene matches. The CDR3 DNA sequence: TGTGCCAGCAGCCCCGGGACAGGGATAGATACGCAGTATTTT. It is translated as CASSPGTGIDTQYF. The whole variable domain, filled in from reference TRBV7-3 and TRBJ2-3, reads GAGVSQTPSNKVTEKGKYVELRCDPISGHTALYWYRQSLGQGPEFLIYFQGTGAADDSGLPNDRFFAVRPEGSVSTLKIQRTERGDSAVYLCASSPGTGIDTQYFGPGTRLTVL.

This clonotype was picked up a small number of times. The chain recombines TRBV7-9 with TRBJ2-1; D is possibly TRBD2 (5 bases). With 5 bases removed from V and 5 bases from J, the gap between germline ends came to 16 bases. Germline CDR1 and CDR2: SEHNR and FQNEAQ (reference sequence). The CDR3 spans 15 residues. In DNA, the CDR3 is TGTGCCAGCAGCCCTGCTCTGGCGGGTAACAATGAGCAGTTCTTC. Protein product: CASSPALAGNNEQFF.

The genes are TRBV6-1 and TRBJ1-2; D ambiguous. The CDR3 spans 15 residues. CDR1 MNHNS and CDR2 SASEGT come from the germline V gene. V was shortened by 3 bases and J by 0 bases, with 11 bases between the two germline ends. CDR3: CASSDGLTPNYGYTF. The CDR3 coding sequence is TGTGCCAGCAGTGATGGACTAACTCCTAACTATGGCTACACCTTC.

The chain recombines TRBV29-1 with TRBJ2-5; a weak D match, TRBD1 (5 bases). Trimming took off 4 bases at V and 5 bases at J, with 8 bases between the two ends. The length of the CDR3 is 11 residues. The germline CDR1 and CDR2 sequences are SQVTM and ANQGSEA. The CDR3 coding sequence is TGCAGCGTTGCAGGGCTGGAGACCCAGTACTTC. It specifies CSVAGLETQYF.

Note on this clonotype: This may be a read error: a much more frequent sequence differs by one nucleotide. The V gene is TRBV20-1, the J gene TRBJ2-7; D may be TRBD1 or TRBD2 (5 bases each). The CDR3 loop spans 13 amino acids. CDR1 is DFQATT and CDR2 is SNEGSKA in the germline V gene (reference sequence). Trimming removed 1 base from V and 1 base from J, with 8 bases in between. This CDR3 reads CSARVEGSYEQYF. CDR3 coding DNA: TGCAGTGCTAGAGTAGAGGGGTCCTACGAGCAGTACTTC.

This chain joins TRBV4-3 and TRBJ2-2, with 11 bases aligning to TRBD2. The CDR3 totals 17 residues. J gave up 5 bases and V 1 base, and 6 bases lay outside the gene matches. Looked up from germline, CDR1 is LGHNA and CDR2 is YSLEER. CDR3 amino acids: CASSQGLAGGWTGELFF. The CDR3 DNA reads TGCGCCAGCAGCCAAGGCCTAGCGGGAGGTTGGACCGGGGAGCTGTTTTTT.

The rearrangement links TRBV4-2 to TRBJ1-2; D gene uncertain. V shed 4 bases and J shed 0 bases, with 21 bases lying between them. Germline V gives CDR1 LGHNA, CDR2 YNFKEQ. The CDR3 is 18 amino acids. The CDR3 nucleotides read TGTGCCAGCAGCCGGCCTGAACTTTCTACCATCTCTAACTATGGCTACACCTTC. Amino acid sequence: CASSRPELSTISNYGYTF.

To note about this clonotype: One base away lies a much larger clone, so this may be a sequencing read error. This rearrangement joins TRBV20-1 to TRBJ2-5; D is perhaps TRBD1 or TRBD2 (6 bases each). Germline V gene lookup returns CDR1 DFQATT and CDR2 SNEGSKA (reference sequence). Trimming removed 5 bases at V and 11 bases at J, with 27 bases between. The CDR3 covers 15 residues. In DNA, the CDR3 is TGCAGTGCTCCTGCACGGGGGCCTGCCTTCAATGAGCAGTACTTC. It specifies CSAPARGPAFNEQYF.

This clonotype was seen a few times. The gene calls are TRBV12-3 or TRBV12-4 and TRBJ1-5; D unclear. V was shortened by 4 bases and J by 6 bases, with 13 bases between the two germline ends. This CDR3 has 14 amino acids. CDR3 nucleotides: TGTGCCAGCAGTTCAGCAGGCTCGGGTCAGCCCCAGCATTTT. Translation: CASSSAGSGQPQHF.

This clonotype was seen a handful of times. The chain is built from TRBV18 and TRBJ1-6, with D tentatively TRBD1 (6 bases). Per germline, CDR1 KGHSH and CDR2 LQKENI. Trimming cost V 6 bases and J 6 bases, with 12 bases left between them. The CDR3 totals 14 residues. The DNA of the CDR3 is TGTGCCAGCTCGGCCGACAGGAGTAATTCACCCCTCCACTTT. This encodes CASSADRSNSPLHF.

The chain has TRBV3-1 and TRBJ2-4; 9 nucleotides line up with TRBD2. Germline-derived CDR1 and CDR2 are LGHDT and YNNKEL (reference sequence). The J segment lost 13 bases and the V segment lost 8 bases, leaving 18 bases of the junction unmatched. The CDR3 has 15 amino acids. CDR3 DNA: TGTGCCAGCGGGGAGTTTGGCGGGAGGGGAAATGAGCAGTACTTC. It specifies CASGEFGGRGNEQYF.

The chain combines TRBV18 with TRBJ2-1; D might be TRBD1 (5 bases). The germline V and J ends were trimmed by 8 bases and 10 bases, with 15 bases remaining between them. CDR1 is KGHSH, CDR2 LQKENI, per germline. There are 12 residues in the CDR3. Here the CDR3 DNA reads TGTGCCAGCGGCGAACAGGCAAGAGAGCAGTTCTTC. Translated: CASGEQAREQFF. Combining the CDR3 with reference TRBV18 and TRBJ2-1 gives the whole variable domain NAGVMQNPRHLVRRRGQEARLRCSPMKGHSHVYWYRQLPEEGLKFMVYLQKENIIDESGMPKERFSAEFPKEGPSILRIQQVVRGDSAAYFCASGEQAREQFFGPGTRLTVL.

The sample holds a few counts of this clonotype. The chain has TRBV11-3 and TRBJ2-5; D remains unclear. Germline CDR1 and CDR2: SGHNT and YENEEA. The CDR3 has 15 amino acids. Trimming shortened V by 4 bases and J by 1 base, and 13 bases separated the two germline ends. CDR3 nucleotide sequence: TGTGCCAGCAGCTCCAACCCCGGGCCCCAAGAGACCCAGTACTTC. Residues: CASSSNPGPQETQYF.

This clonotype was recorded a few times. The V and J genes are TRBV29-1 and TRBJ2-1, with 10 bases fitting TRBD2. Germline CDR1 and CDR2: SQVTM and ANQGSEA. The CDR3 loop spans 14 amino acids. The V segment lost 6 bases and the J segment 6 bases; nucleotides outside the gene matches: 8. For the CDR3, the DNA is TGCAGCGTAGCTCGGACTAGCGGATTCAATGAGCAGTTCTTC. This codes for CSVARTSGFNEQFF.

CDR3 amino acids: CASSSSRTEETGVGPANVLTF. CDR3 in DNA: TGTGCCAGCAGCTCAAGCCGGACGGAAGAGACAGGGGTCGGTCCGGCCAACGTCCTGACTTTC. The chain recombines TRBV7-9 with TRBJ2-6, with 8 bases matching TRBD1. J lost 6 bases, V lost 4 bases, and 23 bases had no gene match. Germline-derived CDR1 and CDR2 are SEHNR and FQNEAQ (reference sequence). This CDR3 has 21 amino acids.

Only a few counts were recorded for this clonotype. V gene TRBV6-5 combines with J gene TRBJ1-5; D is uncertain. V was shortened by 9 bases and J by 3 bases, with 12 bases between the two germline ends. The germline gives CDR1 MNHEY, CDR2 SVGAGI. The CDR3 runs to 13 residues. The CDR3 bases are TGTGCCAGGCCCAGGAGATTCAATCAGCCCCAGCATTTT. As protein: CARPRRFNQPQHF.

V is TRBV30 and J is TRBJ2-2; D call uncertain. V lost 4 bases to trimming and J lost 0 bases, with 9 bases between them. Germline loops: CDR1 GTSNPN, CDR2 SVGIG (reference sequence). This CDR3 contains 14 residues. CDR3 in DNA: TGTGCCTGGACTACGGGCTCGAACACCGGGGAGCTGTTTTTT. This sequence encodes CAWTTGSNTGELFF.

In its sample, this clonotype was seen a few times. V gene TRBV6-6 combines with J gene TRBJ2-3, with 8 bases identical to TRBD2. This CDR3 spans 15 amino acids. V dropped 8 bases and J dropped 2; count of bases not matched to a gene: 9. Germline assignment: CDR1 MNHNY and CDR2 SVGAGI (reference sequence). The CDR3 nucleotides are TGTGCCAGCGCCCCGGGGGGGTCTAACACAGATACGCAGTATTTT. Translating gives CASAPGGSNTDTQYF.

This clonotype has just a few counts. The V and J genes are TRBV12-3 or TRBV12-4 and TRBJ2-7; no firm D call. The V end lost 4 bases, the J end lost 6 bases, and 10 bases lay between the germline ends. This CDR3 is built from 12 residues. The CDR3 protein is CASSYRPCEQYF. For the CDR3, the DNA is TGTGCCAGCAGTTACCGCCCCTGCGAGCAGTACTTC.

The chain links TRBV7-2 to TRBJ2-1; 14 bases fit TRBD2. Unmatched junction bases numbered 6, after V lost 3 bases and J lost 8 bases. The CDR3 extends over 16 amino acids. Germline CDR1 SGHTA, CDR2 FQGNSA. The CDR3 bases are TGTGCCAGCAGCTTGGGGACTAGCGGGAGATTCTATGAGCAGTTCTTC. Protein: CASSLGTSGRFYEQFF. Based on the CDR3 plus reference TRBV7-2 and TRBJ2-1, the full variable domain is GAGVSQSPSNKVTEKGKDVELRCDPISGHTALYWYRQSLGQGLEFLIYFQGNSAPDKSGLPSDRFSAERTGGSVSTLTIQRTQQEDSAVYLCASSLGTSGRFYEQFFGPGTRLTVL.

This rearrangement joins TRBV27 to TRBJ2-3; TRBD1 is a possible D gene (6 bases). V dropped 3 bases and J dropped 3 bases, with 10 bases sitting between them. The germline CDR1 and CDR2 sequences are MNHEY and SMNVEV (reference sequence). This CDR3 comprises 14 residues. CDR3 sequence reads: CASSFTRGTDTQYF. CDR3 nucleotide sequence: TGTGCCAGCAGTTTCACCAGGGGAACAGATACGCAGTATTTT.

About this clonotype: At one boundary the junction diverges from the germline segment, which might be a read error. The genes are TRBV10-2 and TRBJ1-2; tentatively, D is TRBD1 (5 bases). Germline CDR1 reads WSHSY; CDR2 reads SAAADI. CDR3 length equals 14 residues. CDR3 in DNA: TGCGCCAGCAGTGAAACCAGGGAAGGGTATGGCTACATCTTC. Protein product: CASSETREGYGYIF.

V is TRBV7-2 and J is TRBJ2-3, with 8 positions matching TRBD2. This CDR3 is 17 amino acids long. Trimming at V came to 0 bases and at J to 7 bases, leaving 12 bases not matched to a gene. Germline values: CDR1 SGHTA, CDR2 FQGNSA. The CDR3 region has the DNA TGTGCCAGCAGCTTAGCCCTCGGGGCGGGGGGCTTCTATACGCAGTATTTT. Its translation is CASSLALGAGGFYTQYF.

This sequence joins TRBV15 and TRBJ2-1; D unclear. The germline V gene encodes CDR1 LNHNV and CDR2 YYDKDF (reference sequence). This CDR3 region has 16 residues. The V gene lost 0 bases and the J gene lost 6 bases, with 15 bases spanning the gap. The CDR3 here is CATSRDEDHFVNEQFF. CDR3 DNA sequence: TGTGCCACCAGCAGAGATGAAGATCATTTTGTCAATGAGCAGTTCTTC.

A few counts support this clonotype. V usage is TRBV5-1 and J usage is TRBJ2-5, with 8 bases lining up with TRBD2. The V segment lost 4 bases and the J segment 2 bases; nucleotides outside the gene matches: 4. The CDR3 covers 14 residues. CDR1 SGHRS and CDR2 YFSETQ come from the germline V gene. The CDR3 sequence is CASSSGGVQETQYF. Written as DNA, the CDR3 is TGCGCCAGCAGCAGCGGGGGAGTTCAAGAGACCCAGTACTTC.

The table lists this clonotype with a count of one. The chain joins TRBV5-6 to TRBJ2-6; D gene ambiguous. Germline assignment: CDR1 SGHDT and CDR2 YYEEEE. The CDR3 has 15 residues. V dropped 2 bases and J dropped 1 base, with 7 bases sitting between them. The CDR3 sequence is CASSLIPSGANVLTF. The CDR3 DNA follows: TGTGCCAGCAGCTTAATCCCGTCTGGGGCCAACGTCCTGACTTTC.

Only a few counts were recorded for this clonotype. V usage is TRBV20-1 and J usage is TRBJ2-1; 8 nucleotides align to TRBD1. This CDR3 comprises 16 residues. Germline CDR1 is DFQATT and CDR2 is SNEGSKA (reference sequence). The DNA of the CDR3 is TGCAGCGCCGTTTGGCCCAGGGGGCTCTCCTACAATGAGCAGTTCTTC. It specifies CSAVWPRGLSYNEQFF.

This chain joins TRBV4-1 and TRBJ1-4, with D possibly matching TRBD1 (5 bases). The CDR3 contains 20 residues. The germline V and J ends were trimmed by 2 bases and 3 bases, with 25 bases remaining between them. Per the germline V gene, CDR1 is MGHRA and CDR2 is YSYEKL. This CDR3 is CASSQFHGTAGLGSNEKLFF. The DNA for the CDR3 is TGCGCCAGCAGCCAATTTCATGGGACGGCAGGACTCGGGTCTAATGAAAAACTGTTTTTT.